This TCR beta chain was identified during a study of blood T cells in healthy people across ages (dated by TCRdb to the mid-2010s). In the study overall: In model experiments, roughly one uniquely barcoded TCR beta cDNA molecule per two T cells was captured by template switching. To track age-related changes in TCR beta repertoire diversity, the study relied on deep sequencing normalized with unique cDNA molecular identifiers. To avoid experimental bias, donors of different ages were distributed randomly across sequencing lanes. For two donors (one aged 18 to 29 and one aged 80 or older), the study analyzed two additional independent replicas of 1 million unique cDNA reads from the same blood draw. The donors were split into four age groups: young (average about 15 years), middle-aged (around 40), aged (approximately 60) and long-lived (82).

Here V drops 3 bases and J drops 7 bases, and the junction holds 8 bases not matched to any gene. Including the terminal cysteine and phenylalanine, the CDR3 comprises 16 residues. The entry retains the CDR3 DNA only, 48 bases that are in frame from base 1. The donors were some 36 Caucasian individuals from Russia, aged roughly 6 to 100 years, who were systemically healthy. Each donor gave ten milliliters of peripheral blood, drawn into EDTA-treated Vacutainer tubes. PBMCs were isolated by Ficoll-Paque density-gradient centrifugation, with at least 7 million obtained per sample. Total RNA, at least 5.5 micrograms per sample, was extracted from PBMCs with Trizol reagent. For every donor, an aliquot of PBMCs went through flow cytometry to measure the percentages of naive CD45RAhigh/CD27high T cells. To note about this clonotype: It lacks a known antigen. No much larger clone exists at a distance of one base, and base qualities are not known.

Study-level results and caveats: Estimates of total diversity based on one million sequenced T cells were regarded as lower bounds and as underestimates. The long-lived group showed more naive CD4+ T cells, fewer expanded clones and increased TCR diversity than the aged group, suggesting age selection. The CMV infection status of donors was not known, potentially confounding age-related changes in expanded clonotypes. Conclusive comparison of naive and antigen-experienced compartments was prevented by the profiling of bulk unsorted PBMCs. Observed TCR beta diversity per million T cells fell roughly linearly with age, and a significant reduction was already apparent by age around 36. Observed TCR beta diversity correlated strongly with the percentage of naive T cells measured by flow cytometry.

The library relied on 5' RACE. Instrument on record: Illumina HiSeq 2500. A second PCR of roughly 6 to 11 cycles was run with a J-beta primer mix and a sample-barcoded 5' primer. A unique molecular identifier was introduced onto each TCR beta cDNA molecule by a template-switch 5' adaptor carrying 12 random nucleotides. At least 3 million CDR3-containing paired-end reads were obtained from each sample. First-strand cDNA was synthesized from all RNA with the Mint cDNA synthesis kit, primed by a TRBC-specific oligonucleotide. Following uracil-DNA glycosylase treatment, all cDNA underwent a first 18-cycle PCR with the universal primers M1SS and BC2_uni_R. Processing in the source paper ran as follows. For normalization, 1 million high-quality reads, each with a distinct molecular identifier, were randomly selected from each sample. Instead of being binned into consensus sequences, reads that shared molecular identifiers were thrown out. CDR3 identification, clonotype clustering and error correction used MiTCR with a Q25 quality threshold and the strictest error-elimination algorithm. Lower-bound total TCR beta diversity was estimated with a nonparametric unseen species model using Euler transformation. TCRdb handled the public reads itself, with Q25 trimming in fastp and clone calling in MiXCR, and kept productive beta chains. Entries are consolidated by CDR3 protein sequence, retaining the most common genes and DNA. TCRdb, not the authors, supplied the V and J calls. This sample comprises about 970,000 distinct CDR3 sequences, 45% to 60% of them detected only once. The ten top clones hold over 20% of the sample.

The source is a woman in her sixties in good health. The receptor chain draws on TRBV12-3 or TRBV12-4 and TRBJ1-6; TRBD1 aligns with 8 central bases. The sequencing input was blood. The DNA sequence follows: TGTGCCAGCAGTTTGGGCGGGACAGGCCACAATTCACCCCTCCACTTT. The translation is CASSLGGTGHNSPLHF.